The clone carrying this TCR beta chain has ten or more counts. CDR3-region Arm-PCR and iRepertoire HTBI primers produced the TCR beta libraries. TCRdb called the multiplex PCR reads again in MiXCR, with one record for every CDR3 protein. Of a few hundred thousand distinct CDR3 sequences in the sample, roughly 10% are singletons; the top ten hold approximately 19%. This entry belongs to a study of regulatory T cells in long-lasting Graves disease. Trimming cost V 1 base and J 4 bases, with 16 bases left between them. Per germline, CDR1 MDHEN and CDR2 SYDVKM. The CDR3 runs 16 residues. Time point noted: newly diagnosed GD, antithyroid drugs for less than 3 months. From RNA extracted from PBMCs, the TCR library was made. This sample also appeared in a second study, on T cells in Graves' hyperthyroidism and ophthalmopathy.

The rearrangement uses TRBV28 and TRBJ1-2; the D is unclear. Sequencing was performed on peripheral blood mononuclear cells (PBMCs), taken at new diagnosis, from a patient treated with antithyroid drugs. This clonotype was sampled from a woman aged 18-29 years with Graves disease. CDR3 amino acids: CASSLSSSLASYGYTF. CDR3 nucleotide sequence: TGTGCCAGCAGTTTATCGTCCAGCTTGGCCTCCTATGGCTACACCTTC.